This T cell receptor beta chain was identified in a study of T cells in Graves' hyperthyroidism and ophthalmopathy. Overall study results and limits: Ophthalmopathy was separated from stable hyperthyroidism by a 13 V-J model.

It was RNA transcripts that yielded the amplified TCR beta CDR3 regions. HTBI primers were the set used in a first-round RT-PCR of the TCR CDR3. Each CDR3 protein gets one entry after TCRdb re-called the multiplex PCR reads with MiXCR. Of 610,000 or so distinct CDR3 sequences in the sample, about half were seen once. Uncontrolled infections, other autoimmune diseases, pregnancy or lactation led to exclusion of patients. About this clonotype itself: Antigen unknown. A read error may account for a junction end that differs from germline.

Sequenced input: peripheral blood or thyroid tissue (not recorded which). This receptor was identified in a woman younger than 30 with Graves' hyperthyroidism.

This chain's CDR3 is CSARGRCPKTTNYGHTF. DNA of the CDR3: TGCAGTGCTCGTGGGCGTTGTCCGAAAACCACGAACTATGGCCACACCTTC. The chain has TRBV20-1 and TRBJ1-2, with no clear D. Germline CDR1 is DFQATT and CDR2 is SNEGSKA (reference sequence). This CDR3 is built from 17 residues.